One sample yielded the 4 T cell receptor beta chains listed below, sequenced in a study of OX40 agonist ivuxolimab in advanced cancers. The method was immunoSEQ multiplex PCR; TCRdb's version includes in-frame clones alone and lacks a portion of them. The table includes roughly 75,000 clones, around 87% detected once. The sample consisted of CD4+ or CD8+ T cells sorted from blood, taken in a trial of the OX40 agonist ivuxolimab. Receptor source: an adult with an advanced solid tumor such as melanoma, head and neck, liver or kidney cancer.

The rearrangement links TRBV7-2 to TRBJ1-1; 7 bases are a match to TRBD1. Losses at the gene ends were 2 bases for V and 7 bases for J; bases not matched to a gene: 4. The CDR3 contains 13 residues. Germline assignment: CDR1 SGHTA and CDR2 FQGNSA. CDR3: CASSLQGGDEAFF. In DNA, the CDR3 is TGTGCCAGCAGCTTACAAGGGGGCGATGAAGCTTTCTTT.

The V call is TRBV28, the J call TRBJ1-1, with D unclear. V was pared by 2 bases and J by 0 bases, with 13 bases between. Germline CDR1 MDHEN, CDR2 SYDVKM. This CDR3 is built from 16 residues. CDR3 in DNA: TGTGCCAGCAGTTTAGGAGCGTTAGCTATGAACACTGAAGCTTTCTTT. Protein: CASSLGALAMNTEAFF. Variable domain in full (rest from reference TRBV28 and TRBJ1-1): DVKVTQSSRYLVKRTGEKVFLECVQDMDHENMFWYRQDPGLGLRLIYFSYDVKMKEKGDIPEGYSVSREKKERFSLILESASTNQTSMYLCASSLGALAMNTEAFFGQGTRLTVV.

The V call is TRBV5-6, the J call TRBJ2-3; 10 bases align to TRBD2. This CDR3 has 15 amino acids. CDR1 is SGHDT, CDR2 YYEEEE, per germline. V dropped 2 bases and J dropped 6; count of bases not matched to a gene: 6. The CDR3: CASSFRIAGGDTQYF. CDR3 bases: TGTGCCAGCAGCTTCCGGATAGCGGGAGGTGATACGCAGTATTTT.

J is TRBJ2-5 and V is TRBV18, with 7 bases fitting TRBD1. With V trimmed by 2 bases and J by 5 bases, 11 bases remained unmatched. The V gene's germline CDR1 is KGHSH and CDR2 LQKENI. The CDR3 has 16 amino acids. This CDR3 reads CASSPVGQASGETQYF. The DNA for the CDR3 is TGTGCCAGCTCACCAGTAGGACAGGCGTCCGGGGAGACCCAGTACTTC.